This T cell receptor beta chain was retrieved from a study of T cell repertoires in cytomegalovirus infection. Whole-study context: CMV infection together with matching HLA type was indicated by public TCR beta signatures. Study results and limitations: There were carriers of CMV plus the relevant HLA, and cumulative public TCR beta family frequency identified them. Dominating the ex vivo response were TCR beta clonotypes that were CMV-specific and HLA-C-restricted.

This clonotype occurred a few times. The target antigen is unknown. Germline lookup yields CDR1 MNHEY and CDR2 SVGEGT. CDR3 size: 14 residues. V was pared by 0 bases and J by 11 bases, with 16 bases between. TCRdb recomputed calls from the reads with MiXCR, one row per CDR3 protein. This table holds about 110,000 distinct CDR3 sequences, roughly 9.1% found once. Sequenced input: PBMCs, sequenced either directly or after in vitro stimulation (not recorded which). The rearrangement uses TRBV6-2 or TRBV6-3 and TRBJ1-1; no reliable D call. The receptor was derived from a human donor in good health (CMV status not recorded). Some clones in this sample may be carry-over from other donors' samples. This CDR3 reads CASSYSSVELNAFF. DNA for the CDR3: TGTGCCAGCAGTTACTCATCGGTGGAACTGAATGCTTTCTTT.